This TCR beta chain was documented in a study of blood T cell repertoires in COVID-19. The CDR3 contains 15 residues. Trimming took off 0 bases at V and 8 bases at J, with 13 bases between the two ends. Germline V gives CDR1 MNHEY, CDR2 SVGEGT. This table comes from immunoSEQ multiplex PCR, and its TCRdb copy is limited to in-frame clones, with some not included. The sample lists tens of thousands of clones; 55% to 70% were seen once. This sequence was found in a woman aged 70 to 79 with acute or convalescent COVID-19. The specimen sequenced was peripheral blood. The rearrangement uses TRBV6-2 or TRBV6-3 and TRBJ1-4; the D gene is possibly TRBD1 (6 bases). The CDR3 region is CASSYSSGDTEKLFF. CDR3 DNA sequence: TGTGCCAGCAGTTACTCGTCCGGGGACACCGAAAAACTGTTTTTT.